A single sample gave rise to the 27 T cell receptor beta chains below, sequenced in a study of shared clonotypes between healthy human individuals. TCRdb's table, derived via immunoSEQ multiplex PCR, lists solely in-frame clones and lacks some. The sample includes 650,000 to 750,000 clones, 60% to 80% of them seen just once. The material sequenced was memory CD4+ T cells sorted from blood. Described subset: CD45RA-negative fraction. The receptor source for this set is a woman aged 25 to 45 in good health.

This clone was seen a handful of times. The chain has TRBV2 and TRBJ1-5, with D unresolved. The V gene's germline CDR1 is SNHLY and CDR2 FYNNEI. The CDR3 length is 12 residues. Trimming stripped 7 bases from V and 4 bases from J, with 8 bases between. The CDR3 bases are TGTGCCAGCATGCAGGCTAATCAGCCCCAGCATTTT. This encodes CASMQANQPQHF.

The sample holds one count of this clone. The chain links TRBV27 to TRBJ1-5; D remains unclear. Germline-derived CDR1 and CDR2 are MNHEY and SMNVEV (reference sequence). V was shortened by 1 base and J by 0 bases, with 7 bases between the two germline ends. The CDR3 loop spans 15 amino acids. The CDR3 here is CASSLWGFSNQPQHF. In DNA form, the CDR3 reads TGTGCCAGCAGTTTATGGGGTTTTAGCAATCAGCCCCAGCATTTT.

On this clone itself: This sample includes further DNA sequences coding for the same CDR3. The rearrangement joins TRBV18 to TRBJ1-5; the match to TRBD1 covers 9 bases. Trimming cost V 6 bases and J 7 bases; bases outside gene matches: 7. Germline CDR1 KGHSH, CDR2 LQKENI. This CDR3 comprises 14 residues. The CDR3 coding sequence is TGTGCCAGCTCCCCGACAGGGGGGAACCAGCCCCAGCATTTT. This gives the protein CASSPTGGNQPQHF.

The rearrangement uses TRBV10-3 and TRBJ2-3, with 8 bases aligning to TRBD2. The V segment lost 10 bases and the J segment 3 bases; nucleotides outside the gene matches: 9. The CDR3 length is 14 residues. Germline V CDR1 and CDR2: ENHRY, SYGVKD. The CDR3 loop is CATGGEAGTDTQYF. CDR3 sequence (DNA): TGTGCCACCGGGGGGGAGGCCGGGACAGATACGCAGTATTTT.

This clone was counted a few times. The CDR3 DNA follows: TGTGCCAGCAGCTTGGTTGCAGGGGGCTCCCCTGGAAACACCATATATTTT. Its protein product is CASSLVAGGSPGNTIYF. The genes are TRBV11-2 and TRBJ1-3; 8 bases match TRBD1. This CDR3 region has 17 residues. Germline CDR1 is SGHAT and CDR2 is FQNNGV. The junction had 9 bases not matched to a gene; V was cut back by 3 bases and J by 2 bases.

This clone has more than one count but fewer than ten. V and J are TRBV7-9 and TRBJ2-7; TRBD1 agrees at 9 bases. The V gene end was trimmed by 5 bases and the J gene end by 5 bases; junction bases not matched to a gene: 7. The CDR3 contains 14 residues. Germline values: CDR1 SEHNR, CDR2 FQNEAQ (reference sequence). The DNA of the CDR3 is TGTGCCAGCAGCCGGGGACAGGGTATGAACGAGCAGTACTTC. Its protein is CASSRGQGMNEQYF.

The chain combines TRBV7-2 with TRBJ1-1; 7 nucleotides agree with TRBD1. The CDR3 is 14 residues long. From germline, CDR1 is SGHTA and CDR2 FQGNSA. With 4 bases clipped from V and 4 bases from J, the junction kept 6 bases outside the gene matches. CDR3 sequence: CASSSQGVGTEAFF. CDR3 DNA sequence: TGTGCCAGCAGCTCGCAGGGGGTGGGCACTGAAGCTTTCTTT.

This clone was found a few times. This chain links TRBV15 with TRBJ1-1, with D maybe TRBD1 (5 bases). Per the germline V gene, CDR1 is LNHNV and CDR2 is YYDKDF (reference sequence). There are 16 residues in the CDR3. V was clipped by 3 bases and J by 1 base, with 15 bases between them. The chain's CDR3 is CATSSETDSENTEAFF. Written as DNA, the CDR3 is TGTGCCACCAGCAGTGAAACAGACAGTGAGAACACTGAAGCTTTCTTT.

Details on this clone: One base separates it from a far larger clone, so it is likely a read error. CDR3 protein: CASSSGTNEQYF. As DNA, the CDR3 is TGTGCCAGCAGCTCCGGGACTAACGAGCAGTACTTC. The genes are TRBV7-2 and TRBJ2-7; TRBD2 matches 7 bases. Per germline, CDR1 SGHTA and CDR2 FQGNSA. With 4 bases clipped from V and 5 bases from J, the junction kept 2 bases outside the gene matches. This CDR3 spans 12 amino acids.

The rearrangement joins TRBV2 to TRBJ1-5; D perhaps matches TRBD1 (6 bases). Germline V gene sequence: CDR1 SNHLY, CDR2 FYNNEI. The length of the CDR3 is 15 residues. The V end lost 6 bases, the J end lost 4 bases, and 16 bases lay between the germline ends. CDR3 protein: CASRVEQGRNQPQHF. The CDR3 nucleotides are TGTGCCAGCAGGGTCGAACAGGGAAGGAATCAGCCCCAGCATTTT. The full variable domain, with the rest looked up from reference TRBV2 and TRBJ1-5, is EPEVTQTPSHQVTQMGQEVILRCVPISNHLYFYWYRQILGQKVEFLVSFYNNEISEKSEIFDDQFSVERPDGSNFTLKIRSTKLEDSAMYFCASRVEQGRNQPQHFGDGTRLSIL.

This clone appeared a few times. This sequence joins TRBV6-5 and TRBJ1-2, with D perhaps TRBD1 (5 bases). This CDR3 is 14 amino acids long. Germline V CDR1 and CDR2: MNHEY, SVGAGI. V lost 0 bases and J 5 bases, leaving 10 bases between the germline ends. The CDR3, as DNA: TGTGCCAGCAGTTACTCGGGGGGAACGTATGGCTACACCTTC. Translation: CASSYSGGTYGYTF.

Of note for this clone: Just one base apart from a much larger clone, this may be a read error. Distinct nucleotide sequences in the sample also encode this CDR3. This chain links TRBV19 with TRBJ1-2; 8 nucleotides agree with TRBD1. V lost 6 bases to trimming and J lost 3 bases; unmatched junction nucleotides: 0. This CDR3 comprises 12 residues. CDR1 is LNHDA and CDR2 is SQIVND in the germline V gene (reference sequence). This CDR3 reads CASRTGDYGYTF. The DNA for the CDR3 is TGTGCCAGTAGGACAGGGGACTATGGCTACACCTTC.

This clone was found once. The rearrangement joins TRBV9 to TRBJ2-1; D gene unclear. V was cut by 0 bases and J by 0 bases, with 4 bases left in between. The germline CDR1 and CDR2 sequences are SGDLS and YYNGEE. The CDR3 is 14 amino acids. CDR3 sequence: CASSVGFSYNEQFF. The CDR3 coding sequence is TGTGCCAGCAGCGTAGGATTCTCCTACAATGAGCAGTTCTTC.

V is TRBV4-2 and J is TRBJ2-7; 7 bases are shared with TRBD1. The V gene end was trimmed by 5 bases and the J gene end by 0 bases; junction bases not matched to a gene: 13. CDR1 is LGHNA and CDR2 is YNFKEQ in the germline V gene. The CDR3 runs to 17 residues. The CDR3, as DNA: TGTGCCAGCAGCTTGGCCATACCGGGACAGAGCTCCTACGAGCAGTACTTC. Protein: CASSLAIPGQSSYEQYF.

There are a few counts of this clone. The rearrangement uses TRBV5-1 and TRBJ1-2, with TRBD1 as a possible D gene (5 bases). CDR1 SGHRS and CDR2 YFSETQ come from the germline V gene. The CDR3 extends over 13 amino acids. Between the trimmed V and J ends, which lost 0 bases and 5 bases, there was a span of 8 bases. The CDR3 is CASSLGQTYGYTF. CDR3 nucleotide sequence: TGCGCCAGCAGCTTGGGACAGACTTATGGCTACACCTTC.

The rearrangement joins TRBV6-1 to TRBJ1-4; D perhaps matches TRBD1 (6 bases). Germline assignment: CDR1 MNHNS and CDR2 SASEGT. Trimming pared 7 bases from V and 7 bases from J, leaving 13 bases between. CDR3 length: 13 residues. In nucleotides, the CDR3 is TGTGCCAGCAACGGACAGCTGGGTGAAAAACTGTTTTTT. As protein: CASNGQLGEKLFF.

The chain joins TRBV5-1 to TRBJ2-5; 8 bases line up with TRBD1. This CDR3 has 19 amino acids. The V segment lost 1 base and the J segment 5 bases; nucleotides outside the gene matches: 19. Germline V CDR1 and CDR2: SGHRS, YFSETQ. In nucleotides, the CDR3 is TGCGCCAGCAGCTTGTGGGCCGGGACTGCAGGGGGCGGGCGCGAGACCCAGTACTTC. Translation: CASSLWAGTAGGGRETQYF.

The CDR3 here is CASSLLAGTSYEQYF. CDR3 in DNA: TGCGCCAGCAGCCTATTAGCGGGAACCAGCTACGAGCAGTACTTC. The gene calls are TRBV5-1 and TRBJ2-7, with 8 positions matching TRBD2. The CDR3 is 15 amino acids. V shed 4 bases and J 3 bases; nucleotides not matched to a gene: 9. The germline V gene has CDR1 SGHRS and CDR2 YFSETQ.

J is TRBJ2-7 and V is TRBV7-9; TRBD2 agrees at 14 bases. The CDR3 has 16 residues. The J segment lost 6 bases and the V segment lost 4 bases, leaving 8 bases of the junction unmatched. CDR1 is SEHNR and CDR2 is FQNEAQ in the germline V gene (reference sequence). CDR3 nucleotides: TGTGCCAGCAGCTCCCAGGGGACTAGCGGGAGTCGCGAGCAGTACTTC. Amino acid sequence: CASSSQGTSGSREQYF.

The V and J genes are TRBV25-1 and TRBJ2-7; unclear D gene. Trimming stripped 9 bases from V and 5 bases from J, with 11 bases between. CDR1 is MGHDK and CDR2 is SYGVNS in the germline V gene. This CDR3 has 11 amino acids. The CDR3, as DNA: TGTGCCAGTGAAACAAGGCACGAGCAGTACTTC. Translated: CASETRHEQYF.

The chain uses TRBV19 and TRBJ1-5; D is uncertain. V was shortened by 2 bases and J by 6 bases, with 17 bases between the two germline ends. The CDR3 extends over 16 amino acids. Germline CDR1 and CDR2: LNHDA and SQIVND (reference sequence). CDR3 coding DNA: TGTGCCAGTAGTATATCGCCGGGATCTAATGTTCAGCCCCAGCATTTT. It encodes CASSISPGSNVQPQHF.

The J gene is TRBJ2-2, the V gene TRBV4-2; 8 bases map to TRBD1. Germline CDR1 reads LGHNA; CDR2 reads YNFKEQ. This CDR3 is 15 amino acids long. Unmatched junction bases numbered 6, after V lost 5 bases and J lost 4 bases. This CDR3 reads CASSSDRGSTGELFF. DNA of the CDR3: TGTGCCAGCAGCTCCGACAGGGGAAGCACCGGGGAGCTGTTTTTT.

Here the CDR3 DNA reads TGTGCCAGCAGCTTGTTGGGGGGCAACACCGGGGAGCTGTTTTTT. Its translation: CASSLLGGNTGELFF. The rearrangement joins TRBV5-6 to TRBJ2-2, with D tentatively TRBD1 or TRBD2 (6 bases each). V dropped 1 base and J dropped 2 bases, with 9 bases sitting between them. The CDR3 loop spans 15 amino acids. Germline loops: CDR1 SGHDT, CDR2 YYEEEE.

V usage is TRBV29-1 and J usage is TRBJ2-3; D possibly uses TRBD1 or TRBD2 (5 bases each). The CDR3 is 15 residues long. The germline V and J ends were trimmed by 8 bases and 0 bases, with 18 bases remaining between them. The germline CDR1 and CDR2 sequences are SQVTM and ANQGSEA. In DNA form, the CDR3 reads TGCAGCATTAACGTCGGGGCTTTTAGCACAGATACGCAGTATTTT. This codes for CSINVGAFSTDTQYF.

The genes are TRBV27 and TRBJ2-7; TRBD2 agrees at 9 bases. V gave up 6 bases and J gave up 0 bases; unmatched junction bases: 9. Looked up from germline, CDR1 is MNHEY and CDR2 is SMNVEV (reference sequence). The CDR3 length is 16 residues. The CDR3 reads CASSNTPSGDSYEQYF. CDR3 nucleotide sequence: TGTGCCAGCAGCAACACCCCTAGCGGGGACTCCTACGAGCAGTACTTC.

The rearrangement uses TRBV7-2 and TRBJ2-1; D is perhaps TRBD1 (5 bases). The CDR3 is 14 amino acids. The ends were cut back, 5 bases at V and 4 bases at J, with 12 bases in the middle. Germline V gene data show CDR1 as SGHTA and CDR2 as FQGNSA. The CDR3 DNA follows: TGTGCCAGCAGCACCCGACAGCCATACAATGAGCAGTTCTTC. Translation: CASSTRQPYNEQFF.

The gene calls are TRBV4-1 and TRBJ1-3, with D unresolved. CDR3 length equals 15 residues. Trimming removed 0 bases from V and 3 bases from J, with 9 bases in between. Germline V gene data show CDR1 as MGHRA and CDR2 as YSYEKL. The CDR3 sequence is CASSQERVFGNTIYF. The DNA of the CDR3 is TGCGCCAGCAGCCAAGAGCGAGTCTTTGGAAACACCATATATTTT.